These 8 T cell receptor beta chains were sequenced from one sample in a study of T cells after yellow fever vaccination. From the 5' RACE reads, TCRdb called clonotypes with MiXCR, one entry per CDR3 protein. The sample lists roughly 150,000 distinct CDR3 sequences, around 7% occurring once. Sequenced here: CD4+ T cells sorted from PBMCs, sampled about 5 days after the first yellow fever vaccination. The receptors were sampled from a man between 18 and 35 years old who received the YFV17D yellow fever vaccine.

A few counts support this clonotype. This chain links TRBV25-1 with TRBJ1-2; 7 nucleotides align to TRBD1. Unmatched junction bases numbered 18, after V lost 2 bases and J lost 6 bases. Germline loops: CDR1 MGHDK, CDR2 SYGVNS. This CDR3 is built from 18 residues. For the CDR3, the DNA is TGTGCCAGCAGTGAAACCCCAAGTACAGGGGCTGTGGGTCATGGCTACACCTTC. Its translation: CASSETPSTGAVGHGYTF.

In its sample, this clonotype was seen many times. The chain combines TRBV24-1 with TRBJ2-1, with D perhaps matching TRBD1 or TRBD2 (5 bases each). CDR1 and CDR2 from the germline V gene are KGHDR and SFDVKD. The CDR3 length is 16 residues. V shed 3 bases and J shed 1 base, with 12 bases lying between them. The CDR3 sequence: CATSDSRGPSYNEQFF. Here the CDR3 DNA reads TGTGCCACCAGTGATAGCCGGGGCCCTTCCTACAATGAGCAGTTCTTC.

In its sample, this clonotype was seen many times. CDR3 amino acids: CASSPTPRQNQETQYF. The CDR3 nucleotides are TGTGCCAGCAGCCCCACCCCTAGACAGAACCAAGAGACCCAGTACTTC. This chain uses TRBV7-6 with TRBJ2-5; a weak D match, TRBD1 (5 bases). The ends were cut back, 5 bases at V and 0 bases at J, with 16 bases in the middle. The length of the CDR3 is 16 residues. Germline V gene data show CDR1 as SGHVS and CDR2 as FNYEAQ. Looking up the rest from reference TRBV7-6 and TRBJ2-5 gives the full variable domain: GAGVSQSPRYKVTKRGQDVALRCDPISGHVSLYWYRQALGQGPEFLTYFNYEAQQDKSGLPNDRFSAERPEGSISTLTIQRTEQRDSAMYRCASSPTPRQNQETQYFGPGTRLLVL.

In this sample, this clonotype turned up many times. V is TRBV28 and J is TRBJ1-5; D gene ambiguous. Germline V gene lookup returns CDR1 MDHEN and CDR2 SYDVKM. V dropped 5 bases and J dropped 5 bases, with 4 bases sitting between them. The CDR3 spans 11 residues. The CDR3 is CASSGDQPQHF. CDR3 bases: TGTGCCAGCAGTGGAGATCAGCCCCAGCATTTT. The variable domain in full, with the rest retrieved from reference TRBV28 and TRBJ1-5, is DVKVTQSSRYLVKRTGEKVFLECVQDMDHENMFWYRQDPGLGLRLIYFSYDVKMKEKGDIPEGYSVSREKKERFSLILESASTNQTSMYLCASSGDQPQHFGDGTRLSIL.

This clonotype has ten or more counts. This chain connects TRBV5-4 to TRBJ1-3; D uncertain. The length of the CDR3 is 17 residues. Trimming took off 0 bases at V and 7 bases at J, with 20 bases between the two ends. Germline assignment: CDR1 SGHNT and CDR2 YYREEE (reference sequence). The CDR3 nucleotides are TGTGCCAGCAGCTTGGCCCCTGCGGGAGGTGGAAGGAACACCATATATTTT. It is translated as CASSLAPAGGGRNTIYF.

This clonotype occurred a few times. J is TRBJ2-5 and V is TRBV6-5; 8 positions agree with TRBD1. This CDR3 region has 14 residues. CDR1 is MNHEY, CDR2 SVGAGI, per germline. V lost 0 bases to trimming and J lost 6 bases; unmatched junction nucleotides: 3. CDR3 sequence reads: CASSYSRGLQTQYF. The CDR3 coding sequence is TGTGCCAGCAGTTACTCCAGGGGGCTGCAGACCCAGTACTTC.

This clonotype has at least ten counts. V usage is TRBV24-1 and J usage is TRBJ2-2; D unclear. This CDR3 region has 15 residues. Germline V gene sequence: CDR1 KGHDR, CDR2 SFDVKD. Between the trimmed V and J ends, which lost 1 base and 0 bases, there was a span of 5 bases. CDR3 in DNA: TGTGCCACCAGTGATTTCACAACGAACACCGGGGAGCTGTTTTTT. It is translated as CATSDFTTNTGELFF.

The chain recombines TRBV7-8 with TRBJ2-7; 7 bases are a match to TRBD1. Trimming at V came to 1 base and at J to 5 bases, leaving 8 bases not matched to a gene. The CDR3 spans 15 residues. Germline V gene sequence: CDR1 SGHVS, CDR2 FQNEAQ. For the CDR3, the DNA is TGTGCCAGCAGCTTAGTTAGGGACAGCAACCACGAGCAGTACTTC. Translating it yields CASSLVRDSNHEQYF.